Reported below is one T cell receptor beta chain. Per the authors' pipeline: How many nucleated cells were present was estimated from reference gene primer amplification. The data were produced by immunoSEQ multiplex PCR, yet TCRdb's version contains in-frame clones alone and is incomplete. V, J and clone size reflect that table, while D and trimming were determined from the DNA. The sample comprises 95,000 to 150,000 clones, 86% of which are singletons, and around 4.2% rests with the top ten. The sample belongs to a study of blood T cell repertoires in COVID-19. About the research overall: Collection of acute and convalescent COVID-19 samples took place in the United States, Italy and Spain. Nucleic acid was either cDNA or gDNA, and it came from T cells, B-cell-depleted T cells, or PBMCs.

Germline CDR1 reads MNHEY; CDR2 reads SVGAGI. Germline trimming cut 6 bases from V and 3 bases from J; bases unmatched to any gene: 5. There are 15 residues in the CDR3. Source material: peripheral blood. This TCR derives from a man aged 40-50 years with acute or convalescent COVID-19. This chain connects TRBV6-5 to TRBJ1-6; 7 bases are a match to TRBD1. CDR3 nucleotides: TGTGCCAGCAGACGGACAGGAGACTATAATTCACCCCTCCACTTT. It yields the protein CASRRTGDYNSPLHF.